One sample yielded the 20 T cell receptor beta chains listed below, sequenced in a study of blood T cell repertoires in COVID-19. Method: immunoSEQ multiplex PCR; TCRdb's copy keeps in-frame clones and lacks some. In the table there are 200,000 to 250,000 clones, more than 75% of which are singletons. Sequencing was performed on peripheral blood. Source of these receptors: a woman older than 75 with COVID-19, enrolled during active disease.

As to this clone: In the same sample, other DNA sequences code for this CDR3. This sequence joins TRBV11-3 and TRBJ1-6; 7 bases line up with TRBD1. The V gene end was trimmed by 5 bases and the J gene end by 3 bases; junction bases not matched to a gene: 1. The CDR3 has 14 amino acids. Germline V gives CDR1 SGHNT, CDR2 YENEEA. The CDR3 sequence: CASSRDSYNSPLHF. The DNA of the CDR3 is TGTGCCAGCAGCCGGGACAGCTATAATTCACCCCTCCACTTT.

CDR3 DNA: TGTGCCAGCAGCCAAGGGACAGTCATCCACGAGCAGTACTTC. This translates into CASSQGTVIHEQYF. The rearrangement uses TRBV3-1 (or the pseudogene TRBV3-2) and TRBJ2-7; D possibly corresponds to TRBD1 (6 bases). CDR1 LGHDT and CDR2 YNNKEL come from the germline V gene (reference sequence). The CDR3 sequence is 14 residues long. The V end was cut by 1 base, the J end by 5 bases, with 12 bases between.

A remark on this clone: Other DNA sequences within the sample encode an identical CDR3. The J gene is TRBJ1-5, the V gene TRBV30, with a tentative D call TRBD1 (6 bases). The CDR3 contains 13 residues. Trimming took 1 base from V and 7 from J, leaving 11 bases between them. CDR1 is GTSNPN and CDR2 is SVGIG in the germline V gene (reference sequence). The CDR3 reads CAWSGQGNQPQHF. CDR3 coding DNA: TGTGCCTGGAGTGGGCAGGGGAACCAGCCCCAGCATTTT.

The chain is built from TRBV5-1 and TRBJ2-7; D is ambiguous. From germline, CDR1 is SGHRS and CDR2 YFSETQ. This CDR3 is 13 amino acids long. V was pared by 0 bases and J by 4 bases, with 8 bases between. CDR3 DNA sequence: TGCGCCAGCAGCTTGGGGGCCGGTTACGAGCAGTACTTC. Translating gives CASSLGAGYEQYF.

The count of this clone is one. The chain combines TRBV5-1 with TRBJ2-1; 13 positions agree with TRBD2. V lost 9 bases to trimming and J lost 0 bases; unmatched junction nucleotides: 6. The V gene's germline CDR1 is SGHRS and CDR2 YFSETQ. This CDR3 is 16 amino acids long. The CDR3: CATRTSGGHSYNEQFF. CDR3 coding DNA: TGCGCCACCAGGACTAGCGGGGGCCACTCCTACAATGAGCAGTTCTTC. The entire variable domain, with the rest obtained from reference TRBV5-1 and TRBJ2-1, is as follows: KAGVTQTPRYLIKTRGQQVTLSCSPISGHRSVSWYQQTPGQGLQFLFEYFSETQRNKGNFPGRFSGRQFSNSRSEMNVSTLELGDSALYLCATRTSGGHSYNEQFFGPGTRLTVL.

This rearrangement joins TRBV10-3 to TRBJ2-1; perhaps TRBD1 as D (5 bases). From germline, CDR1 is ENHRY and CDR2 SYGVKD. Trimming removed 5 bases at V and 1 base at J, with 9 bases between. The CDR3 is made up of 14 amino acids. CDR3 loop: CAISPDSSYNEQFF. In DNA, the CDR3 is TGTGCCATCAGTCCAGACAGTTCCTACAATGAGCAGTTCTTC.

In its sample, this clone was seen once. The chain recombines TRBV30 with TRBJ1-1; tentative D call: TRBD1 (5 bases). CDR1 GTSNPN and CDR2 SVGIG come from the germline V gene (reference sequence). The length of the CDR3 is 12 residues. V was shortened by 4 bases and J by 2 bases, with 8 bases between the two germline ends. CDR3 DNA: TGTGCCTGGATGGGGGGTAACACTGAAGCTTTCTTT. Protein: CAWMGGNTEAFF.

With regard to this clone: A read error may account for a junction end that differs from germline. The chain is built from TRBV5-1 and TRBJ2-2, with 10 positions matching TRBD1. Germline CDR1 SGHRS, CDR2 YFSETQ. The CDR3 is 15 amino acids. CDR3 amino acids: CASSLDRGDTGELFF. The CDR3, as DNA: TGCGCCAGCAGTTTGGACAGGGGGGACACCGGGGAGCTGTTTTTT.

The chain employs TRBV2 and TRBJ1-1; D not certain. CDR3 length equals 12 residues. V lost 11 bases, J lost 1 base, and 11 bases lay in between. Germline lookup yields CDR1 SNHLY and CDR2 FYNNEI. The CDR3 bases are TGTGCCGGGCGCCTGGAGAACACTGAAGCTTTCTTT. This gives the protein CAGRLENTEAFF.

V and J are TRBV4-1 and TRBJ2-1, with 8 bases fitting TRBD2. V gave up 2 bases and J gave up 7 bases; unmatched junction bases: 13. The CDR3 has 17 amino acids. Germline V gene data show CDR1 as MGHRA and CDR2 as YSYEKL. CDR3 region: CASSQLRGAGGGNEQFF. The CDR3 DNA reads TGCGCCAGCAGCCAATTAAGAGGCGCGGGAGGTGGGAATGAGCAGTTCTTC.

The rearrangement joins TRBV29-1 to TRBJ2-7; 9 bases fit TRBD1. J lost 6 bases, V lost 2 bases, and 5 bases had no gene match. This CDR3 spans 13 amino acids. Germline CDR1 is SQVTM and CDR2 is ANQGSEA. This CDR3 reads CSVESGTGTEQYF. In nucleotides, the CDR3 is TGCAGCGTTGAATCCGGGACAGGGACCGAGCAGTACTTC.

This sequence joins TRBV4-2 and TRBJ2-4; the match to TRBD2 covers 14 bases. Germline CDR1 LGHNA, CDR2 YNFKEQ. The trim removed 2 bases at V and 0 bases at J, leaving 6 bases unmatched. This CDR3 spans 19 amino acids. CDR3 bases: TGTGCCAGCAGCCAATCGGGACTAGCGGGGGAACTAGCCAAAAACATTCAGTACTTC. Translated: CASSQSGLAGELAKNIQYF.

The chain recombines TRBV7-6 with TRBJ1-1; D is ambiguous. The germline V gene has CDR1 SGHVS and CDR2 FNYEAQ. Trimming left V 2 bases short and J 5 bases short, with 9 bases between. The CDR3 runs to 13 residues. The CDR3 is CASSLIAGTEAFF. The CDR3 DNA reads as TGTGCCAGCAGCTTAATTGCGGGTACTGAAGCTTTCTTT.

This clone was counted a few times. The rearrangement links TRBV15 to TRBJ2-3, with 7 positions matching TRBD2. In germline, CDR1 is LNHNV, CDR2 YYDKDF (reference sequence). Germline trimming cut 3 bases from V and 1 base from J; bases unmatched to any gene: 4. This CDR3 has 15 amino acids. The CDR3 DNA reads as TGTGCCACCAGCAGTGGGGGGGTAGGCACAGATACGCAGTATTTT. It yields the protein CATSSGGVGTDTQYF.

The chain has TRBV30 and TRBJ2-3, with D maybe TRBD1 (6 bases). Germline V gene sequence: CDR1 GTSNPN, CDR2 SVGIG (reference sequence). V was clipped by 5 bases and J by 4 bases, with 16 bases between them. The CDR3 contains 14 residues. For the CDR3, the DNA is TGTGCCTGGTACGACACAGGGATCGCAGATACGCAGTATTTT. Translated, it gives CAWYDTGIADTQYF.

V gene TRBV14 combines with J gene TRBJ1-3, with D uncertain. CDR3 length: 14 amino acids. Trimming took 4 bases from V and 0 from J, leaving 7 bases between them. Germline CDR1 and CDR2: SGHDN and FVKESK. DNA for the CDR3: TGTGCCAGCAGCCGTTCAAACTCTGGAAACACCATATATTTT. Its protein product is CASSRSNSGNTIYF.

The rearrangement uses TRBV5-6 and TRBJ2-7; D might be TRBD2 (5 bases). Per germline, CDR1 SGHDT and CDR2 YYEEEE. The CDR3 runs to 14 residues. Trimming removed 4 bases at V and 3 bases at J, with 14 bases between. The CDR3 DNA reads TGTGCCAGCAGCCTGGGGATGGAGGTCTACGAGCAGTACTTC. It specifies CASSLGMEVYEQYF.

The chain combines TRBV5-1 with TRBJ2-5, with 8 bases identical to TRBD2. The CDR3 has 16 residues. V was pared by 4 bases and J by 4 bases, with 12 bases of the junction left unmatched. Looked up from germline, CDR1 is SGHRS and CDR2 is YFSETQ. In nucleotides, the CDR3 is TGCGCCAGCAGCATGGTATTAGCGGGGCGGGGAGAGACCCAGTACTTC. Translation: CASSMVLAGRGETQYF.

This chain connects TRBV9 to TRBJ2-1; 8 bases are a match to TRBD2. Germline CDR1 and CDR2: SGDLS and YYNGEE. This CDR3 is built from 18 residues. Trimming removed 4 bases from V and 0 bases from J; junction bases left unmatched: 12. The CDR3 DNA follows: TGTGCCAGCAGCCACCCGCAGCGGGGGCAGAGCTCCTACAATGAGCAGTTCTTC. This sequence encodes CASSHPQRGQSSYNEQFF. Using reference TRBV9 and TRBJ2-1 for the parts outside the CDR3, the full variable domain is DSGVTQTPKHLITATGQRVTLRCSPRSGDLSVYWYQQSLDQGLQFLIQYYNGEERAKGNILERFSAQQFPDLHSELNLSSLELGDSALYFCASSHPQRGQSSYNEQFFGPGTRLTVL.

The chain carries TRBV30 and TRBJ2-2; 8 bases fit TRBD2. Germline values: CDR1 GTSNPN, CDR2 SVGIG (reference sequence). The length of the CDR3 is 15 residues. The V and J ends lost 3 bases and 6 bases, in that order; junction bases with no gene match: 9. The CDR3 DNA reads as TGTGCCTGGAGCTTCAGCGGGAGATTGTCCGGGGAGCTGTTTTTT. As protein: CAWSFSGRLSGELFF.